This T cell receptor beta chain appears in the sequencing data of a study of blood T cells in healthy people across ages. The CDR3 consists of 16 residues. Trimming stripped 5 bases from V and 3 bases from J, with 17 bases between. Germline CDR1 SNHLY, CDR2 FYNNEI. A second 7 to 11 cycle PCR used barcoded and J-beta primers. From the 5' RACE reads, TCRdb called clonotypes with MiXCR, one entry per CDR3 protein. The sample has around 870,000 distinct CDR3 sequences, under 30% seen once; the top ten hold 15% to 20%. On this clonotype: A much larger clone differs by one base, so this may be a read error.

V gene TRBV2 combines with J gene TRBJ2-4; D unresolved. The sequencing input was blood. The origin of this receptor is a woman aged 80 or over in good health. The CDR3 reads CASSPLGNLVKNIQYF. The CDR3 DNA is TGTGCCAGCAGTCCGTTAGGGAACCTAGTCAAAAACATTCAGTACTTC.